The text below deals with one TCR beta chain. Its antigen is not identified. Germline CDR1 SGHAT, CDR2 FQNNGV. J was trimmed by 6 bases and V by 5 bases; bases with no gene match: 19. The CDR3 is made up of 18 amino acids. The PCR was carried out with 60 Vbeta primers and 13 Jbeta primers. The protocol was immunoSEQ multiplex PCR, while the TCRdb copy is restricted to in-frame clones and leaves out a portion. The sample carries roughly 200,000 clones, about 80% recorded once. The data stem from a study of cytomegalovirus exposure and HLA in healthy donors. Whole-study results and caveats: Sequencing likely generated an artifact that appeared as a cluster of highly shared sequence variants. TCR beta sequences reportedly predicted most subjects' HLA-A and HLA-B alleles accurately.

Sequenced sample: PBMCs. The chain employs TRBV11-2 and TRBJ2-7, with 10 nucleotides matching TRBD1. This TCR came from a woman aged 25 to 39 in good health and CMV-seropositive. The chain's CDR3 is CASSRGTGASVTLGEQYF. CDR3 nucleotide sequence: TGTGCCAGCAGCCGCGGGACAGGGGCGTCTGTAACCCTTGGCGAGCAGTACTTC.